This T cell receptor (beta chain) was observed in a study of T cells in Graves' hyperthyroidism and ophthalmopathy. On this clonotype itself: Its antigen remains unidentified. One junction end does not reproduce the germline sequence, and a read error may be involved.

The TCR beta CDR3 regions underwent amplification using RNA transcripts as the source. First-round RT-PCR targeting the TCR CDR3 was performed with the HTBI primer set. TCRdb re-called the multiplex PCR reads through MiXCR, storing one row per CDR3 protein. The data contain about 690,000 distinct CDR3 sequences, about 18% of them singletons. Findings and limits, study-wide: A 13 V-J signature model discriminated ophthalmopathy versus stable hyperthyroidism.

Germline V gene lookup returns CDR1 SEHNR and CDR2 FQNEAQ (reference sequence). This CDR3 is 15 amino acids long. Sequenced: blood. The clonotype originates from a man aged 45 to 65 with Graves' hyperthyroidism. V is TRBV7-9 and J is TRBJ2-1, with D uncertain. The DNA of the CDR3 is TGTGCCAGCAGCTTAGACGCAGGCAGCTACATTGAGCAGTTCTTC. It is translated as CASSLDAGSYIEQFF.